Listed here are 14 T cell receptor beta chains from one sample, sequenced in a study of cytomegalovirus exposure and HLA in healthy donors. This PCR relied on a set of 60 Vbeta primers and 13 Jbeta primers. Data came from immunoSEQ multiplex PCR; TCRdb stores just in-frame clones and leaves some out. The table has around 200,000 clones, roughly 85% seen once; the top ten hold approximately 2.4%. The sequenced sample consisted of PBMCs. These receptors were taken from a woman aged 50 to 60 in good health and CMV-seronegative.

In the case of this clone: Germline and junction disagree at one end, which may indicate a read error. The genes are TRBV5-1 and TRBJ2-1; D is perhaps TRBD1 (6 bases). CDR3 length: 15 amino acids. The V gene's germline CDR1 is SGHRS and CDR2 YFSETQ. The CDR3: CATSSTGISYNEQFF. The CDR3 nucleotides are TGCGCCACCAGCTCCACAGGGATCTCCTACAATGAGCAGTTCTTC.

This clone has a single count. The chain recombines TRBV9 with TRBJ2-5; perhaps TRBD1 as D (7 bases). This CDR3 spans 15 amino acids. Germline loops: CDR1 SGDLS, CDR2 YYNGEE. V was trimmed by 0 bases and J by 5 bases, leaving 14 bases between them. The CDR3 reads CASSVDATGRETQYF. The CDR3 DNA is TGTGCCAGCAGCGTAGACGCGACAGGGAGGGAGACCCAGTACTTC.

This clone was observed a few times. V and J are TRBV11-1 and TRBJ2-1, with D unresolved. The CDR3 covers 11 residues. V lost 4 bases to trimming and J lost 8 bases, with 6 bases between them. Looked up from germline, CDR1 is SGHAT and CDR2 is FQDESV (reference sequence). The CDR3 spells CASSSFYEQFF. CDR3 in DNA: TGTGCCAGCAGCTCCTTCTATGAGCAGTTCTTC.

J is TRBJ2-3 and V is TRBV6-5, with D perhaps matching TRBD2 (6 bases). CDR3 size: 14 residues. Germline assignment: CDR1 MNHEY and CDR2 SVGAGI. Between the trimmed V and J ends, which lost 6 bases and 2 bases, there was a span of 12 bases. The CDR3 DNA is TGTGCCAGCAGCGGGAGACAGAACACAGATACGCAGTATTTT. It codes for CASSGRQNTDTQYF.

This chain connects TRBV29-1 to TRBJ2-7; D might be TRBD1 (5 bases). The CDR3 contains 13 residues. The V gene's germline CDR1 is SQVTM and CDR2 ANQGSEA. Trimming removed 4 bases from V and 0 bases from J, with 10 bases in between. CDR3 sequence (DNA): TGCAGCGTTGCTACGACAGTCTCCTACGAGCAGTACTTC. Amino acid sequence: CSVATTVSYEQYF.

V and J are TRBV4-1 and TRBJ2-3; TRBD2 matches at 13 bases. CDR1 is MGHRA and CDR2 is YSYEKL in the germline V gene. The trim removed 1 base at V and 9 bases at J, leaving 4 bases unmatched. This CDR3 has 15 amino acids. CDR3 in amino acids: CASSQVLGLAGTQYF. The CDR3 nucleotides read TGCGCCAGCAGCCAAGTCCTGGGACTAGCGGGAACGCAGTATTTT.

This chain connects TRBV18 to TRBJ2-7; 8 bases map to TRBD1. Germline values: CDR1 KGHSH, CDR2 LQKENI. CDR3 length equals 15 residues. Trimming at V came to 3 bases and at J to 3 bases, leaving 7 bases not matched to a gene. CDR3 coding DNA: TGTGCCAGCTCACCTACAGGGGGAGTCGACTACGAGCAGTACTTC. It is translated as CASSPTGGVDYEQYF.

On this clone itself: Distinct nucleotide sequences in the sample also encode this CDR3. CDR3 DNA sequence: TGTGCCAGCAGTTTATCTTCGGGATCCTACGAGCAGTACTTC. This encodes CASSLSSGSYEQYF. The chain combines TRBV27 with TRBJ2-7; TRBD2 might be the D (5 bases). The V end lost 0 bases, the J end lost 1 base, and 7 bases lay between the germline ends. The CDR3 is made up of 14 amino acids. In germline, CDR1 is MNHEY, CDR2 SMNVEV (reference sequence).

The chain couples TRBV25-1 to TRBJ2-3; 7 positions agree with TRBD2. Trimming at V came to 2 bases and at J to 7 bases, leaving 3 bases not matched to a gene. CDR1 MGHDK and CDR2 SYGVNS come from the germline V gene. This CDR3 is 13 amino acids long. This chain's CDR3 is CASSEDGRYTQYF. CDR3 in DNA: TGTGCCAGCAGTGAAGACGGGAGGTATACGCAGTATTTT.

The CDR3 DNA is TGTGCCAGTAGTATGGAGCCTCGGACCTACGAGCAGTACTTC. Its translation is CASSMEPRTYEQYF. The chain carries TRBV19 and TRBJ2-7; no firm D call. With 3 bases removed from V and 2 bases from J, the gap between germline ends came to 11 bases. Germline lookup yields CDR1 LNHDA and CDR2 SQIVND (reference sequence). The CDR3 spans 14 residues.

V gene TRBV5-1 combines with J gene TRBJ2-1, with a possible D match to TRBD2 (6 bases). V shed 1 base and J shed 5 bases, with 16 bases lying between them. This CDR3 is 16 amino acids long. Germline-derived CDR1 and CDR2 are SGHRS and YFSETQ. The CDR3 is CASSLSRFVADNEQFF. DNA for the CDR3: TGCGCCAGCAGCTTGTCGCGCTTCGTAGCGGACAATGAGCAGTTCTTC.

This chain joins TRBV27 and TRBJ1-5; 9 nucleotides match TRBD1. This CDR3 has 15 amino acids. The germline V gene encodes CDR1 MNHEY and CDR2 SMNVEV (reference sequence). The V and J ends lost 2 bases and 3 bases, in that order; junction bases with no gene match: 2. This CDR3 is CASSLTGGSNQPQHF. The CDR3 nucleotides read TGTGCCAGCAGTTTAACAGGGGGCTCCAATCAGCCCCAGCATTTT.

About this clone: A read error may account for a junction end that differs from germline. The J gene is TRBJ1-2, the V gene TRBV18; possible D gene TRBD1, 5 bases. There are 16 residues in the CDR3. Germline assignment: CDR1 KGHSH and CDR2 LQKENI. CDR3 in amino acids: CVSSPFRGGTNYGYTF. The DNA for the CDR3 is TGTGTCAGCTCACCATTTCGAGGAGGGACGAACTATGGCTACACCTTC.

The rearrangement links TRBV7-8 to TRBJ2-3; the D is unclear. CDR1 SGHVS and CDR2 FQNEAQ come from the germline V gene. The V and J ends lost 2 bases and 1 base respectively, with 13 bases between them. The CDR3 sequence is 16 residues long. The CDR3 loop is CASSLFATAGTDTQYF. In DNA, the CDR3 is TGTGCCAGCAGCTTATTTGCCACAGCAGGCACAGATACGCAGTATTTT.